Here is one TCR beta chain with its context. The authors reverse transcribed about 0.45 to 1 ug RNA with random hexamers. MiXCR, run by TCRdb on the immunoSEQ multiplex PCR reads, gives a single entry per CDR3 protein. The data contain hundreds of thousands of distinct CDR3 sequences, 94% of them singletons. This specimen comes from a study of CD8 T cells in Susac syndrome. The wider study: Blood was drawn from patients with Susac syndrome. At that point, they were therapy-naive, on corticosteroids, or on intravenous immunoglobulin alone.

The CDR3 length is 12 residues. Trimming cost V 5 bases and J 5 bases, with 7 bases left between them. Looked up from germline, CDR1 is SGHTA and CDR2 is FQGNSA. CD8+ and CD4+ T cells circulating in blood were sequenced for TCR beta. The authors negatively isolated CD8+ and CD4+ T cells and FACS-enriched TEMRA cells. The rearrangement links TRBV7-2 to TRBJ1-5, with D hard to call. What was sequenced was CD4+ T cells from PBMCs. The clonotype originates from a human donor with Susac syndrome. The CDR3 reads CASSRPDQPQHF. Here the CDR3 DNA reads TGTGCCAGCAGCCGGCCAGATCAGCCCCAGCATTTT.